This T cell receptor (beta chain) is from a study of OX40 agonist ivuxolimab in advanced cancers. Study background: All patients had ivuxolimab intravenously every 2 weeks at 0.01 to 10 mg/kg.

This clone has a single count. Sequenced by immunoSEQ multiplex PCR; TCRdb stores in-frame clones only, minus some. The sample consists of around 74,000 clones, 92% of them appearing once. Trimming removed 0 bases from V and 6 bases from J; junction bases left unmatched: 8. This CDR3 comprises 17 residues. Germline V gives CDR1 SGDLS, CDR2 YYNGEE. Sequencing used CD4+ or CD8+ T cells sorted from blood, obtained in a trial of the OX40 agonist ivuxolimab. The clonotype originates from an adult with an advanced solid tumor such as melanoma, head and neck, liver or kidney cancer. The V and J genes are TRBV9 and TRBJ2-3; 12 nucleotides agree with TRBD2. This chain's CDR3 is CASSVEASGRAWDTQYF. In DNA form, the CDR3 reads TGTGCCAGCAGCGTAGAGGCTAGCGGGAGGGCCTGGGATACGCAGTATTTT.